This passage covers 3 T cell receptor beta chains from one sample sequenced in a study of T cell responses to AZD1222 COVID-19 vaccine (dated by TCRdb to the early 2020s). Library preparation employed the immunoSEQ multiplex PCR assay. TCRdb took this table from immuneACCESS and kept in-frame rearrangements with V and J called. Such tables lack part of the clones; where checked against another copy, unresolved V genes explain under half of the gap, and the rest is unexplained. The sample table lists about 130,000 clones, about 87% of them with a count of one. Of the sample, around 6.1% is held by the ten largest clones. The time point label, as the study defines it: baseline before first vaccination. The source material was peripheral blood, sampled on day 0 of AZD1222 vaccination. The receptors originated from an adult in good health.

The CDR3 protein is CAIGTANYGYTF. DNA for the CDR3: TGTGCCATCGGGACAGCGAACTATGGCTACACCTTC. The chain recombines TRBV6-5 with TRBJ1-2; 7 bases are shared with TRBD1. The length of the CDR3 is 12 residues. Germline CDR1 reads MNHEY; CDR2 reads SVGAGI. V shed 10 bases, J shed 2 bases, and the junction held 4 bases outside the gene matches.

The V call is TRBV7-9, the J call TRBJ2-1, with D uncertain. Germline V gene sequence: CDR1 SEHNR, CDR2 FQNEAQ (reference sequence). The V end lost 5 bases, the J end lost 10 bases, and 9 bases lay between the germline ends. The CDR3 spans 11 residues. DNA of the CDR3: TGTGCCAGCAGCCCGTCTCGGGAGCAGTTCTTC. It specifies CASSPSREQFF.

The chain combines TRBV12-2 with TRBJ1-2. TRBV12-2 is designated a pseudogene. The CDR3 consists of 11 residues. The CDR3 loop is CASRPGRHRTF. Here the CDR3 DNA reads TGTGCAAGTCGCCCCGGACGGCATCGCACCTTC.